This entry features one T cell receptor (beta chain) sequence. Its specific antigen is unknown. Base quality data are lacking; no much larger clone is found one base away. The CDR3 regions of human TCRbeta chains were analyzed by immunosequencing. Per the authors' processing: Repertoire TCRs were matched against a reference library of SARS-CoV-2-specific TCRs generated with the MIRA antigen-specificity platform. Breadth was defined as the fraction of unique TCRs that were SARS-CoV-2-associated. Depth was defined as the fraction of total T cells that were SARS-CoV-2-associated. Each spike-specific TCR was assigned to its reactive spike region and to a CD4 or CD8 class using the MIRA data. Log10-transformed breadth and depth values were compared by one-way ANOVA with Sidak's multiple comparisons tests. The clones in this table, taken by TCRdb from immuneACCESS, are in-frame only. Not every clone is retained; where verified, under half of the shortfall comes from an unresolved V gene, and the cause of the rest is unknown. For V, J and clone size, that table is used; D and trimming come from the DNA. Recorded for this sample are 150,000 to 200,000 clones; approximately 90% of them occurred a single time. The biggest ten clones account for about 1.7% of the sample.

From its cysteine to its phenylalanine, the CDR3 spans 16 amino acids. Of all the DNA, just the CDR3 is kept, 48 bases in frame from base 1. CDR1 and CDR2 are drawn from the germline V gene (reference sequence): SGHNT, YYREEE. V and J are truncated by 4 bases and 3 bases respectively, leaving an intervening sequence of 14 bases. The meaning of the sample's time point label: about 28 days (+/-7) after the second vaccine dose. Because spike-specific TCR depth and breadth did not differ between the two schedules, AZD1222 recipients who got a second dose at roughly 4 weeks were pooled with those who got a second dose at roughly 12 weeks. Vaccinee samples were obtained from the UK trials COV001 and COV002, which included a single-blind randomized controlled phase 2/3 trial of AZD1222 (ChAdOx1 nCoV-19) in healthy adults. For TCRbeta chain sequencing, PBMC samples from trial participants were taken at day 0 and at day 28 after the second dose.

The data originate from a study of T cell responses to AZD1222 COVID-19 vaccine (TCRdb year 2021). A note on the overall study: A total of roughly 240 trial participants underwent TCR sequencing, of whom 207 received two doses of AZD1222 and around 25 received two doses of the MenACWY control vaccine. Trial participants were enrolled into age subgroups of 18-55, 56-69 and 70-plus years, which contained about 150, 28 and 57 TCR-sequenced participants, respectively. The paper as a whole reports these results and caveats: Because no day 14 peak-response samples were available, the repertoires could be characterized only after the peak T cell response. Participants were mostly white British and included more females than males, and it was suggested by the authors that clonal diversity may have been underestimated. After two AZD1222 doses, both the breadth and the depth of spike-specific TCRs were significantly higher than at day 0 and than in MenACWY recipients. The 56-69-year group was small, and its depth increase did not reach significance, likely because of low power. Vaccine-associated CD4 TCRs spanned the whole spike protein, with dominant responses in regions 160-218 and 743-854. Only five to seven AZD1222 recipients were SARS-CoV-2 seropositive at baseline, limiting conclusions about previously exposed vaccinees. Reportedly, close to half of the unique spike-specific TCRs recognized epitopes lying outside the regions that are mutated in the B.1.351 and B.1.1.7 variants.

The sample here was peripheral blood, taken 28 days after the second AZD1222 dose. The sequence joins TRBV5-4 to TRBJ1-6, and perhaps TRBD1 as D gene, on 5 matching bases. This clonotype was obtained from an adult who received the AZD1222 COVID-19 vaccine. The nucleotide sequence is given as TGTGCCAGCAGCCCTTCAGTGGGGGACTATAATTCACCCCTCCACTTT. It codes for CASSPSVGDYNSPLHF. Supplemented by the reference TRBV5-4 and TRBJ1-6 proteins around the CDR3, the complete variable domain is ETGVTQSPTHLIKTRGQQVTLRCSSQSGHNTVSWYQQALGQGPQFIFQYYREEENGRGNFPPRFSGLQFPNYSSELNVNALELDDSALYLCASSPSVGDYNSPLHFGNGTRLTVT.